This TCR beta chain was recovered during a study of cytomegalovirus exposure and HLA in healthy donors. Study-level results: According to the study, 180 or so TCR beta chains were cytomegalovirus-associated. Per a later analysis, HLA-associated TCR beta chains showed more clonal expansion than other, equally common TCR beta chains. Accurate predictions that matched the HLA-A and HLA-B alleles of most subjects were reportedly made from TCR beta sequences.

Germline values: CDR1 MGHRA, CDR2 YSYEKL. The CDR3 has 15 residues. V was cut by 3 bases and J by 4 bases, with 16 bases left in between. The primer mix had 60 Vbeta and 13 Jbeta primers. Sequenced by immunoSEQ multiplex PCR; TCRdb stores in-frame clones only, minus some. Of about 65,000 clones listed, 60% to 80% are singletons. In regard to this clone: Its antigen is not known.

The specimen sequenced was PBMCs. The chain has TRBV4-1 and TRBJ2-7; D is possibly TRBD2 (5 bases). The TCR comes from a girl aged 5-17 years in good health and CMV-seropositive. This CDR3 reads CASSQERSLGYEQYF. As DNA, the CDR3 is TGCGCCAGCAGCCAGGAGCGGTCGCTGGGATACGAGCAGTACTTC.